This entry lists 26 T cell receptor beta chains sequenced from one sample in a study of blood T cell repertoires in COVID-19. Produced via immunoSEQ multiplex PCR; TCRdb's table is partial and in-frame only. The table lists tens of thousands of clones, over 70% of them singletons. Sequenced material: peripheral blood. The receptors here all came from a human donor in a cohort sampled during active COVID-19.

The chain employs TRBV5-1 and TRBJ2-2, with TRBD2 matching over 9 bases. The length of the CDR3 is 16 residues. V dropped 0 bases and J dropped 7; count of bases not matched to a gene: 7. The germline gives CDR1 SGHRS, CDR2 YFSETQ. The CDR3 DNA reads as TGCGCCAGCAGCTTGGCCGCTAGCGGGGTAAACGGGGAGCTGTTTTTT. It is translated as CASSLAASGVNGELFF.

The V gene is TRBV9, the J gene TRBJ1-2, with a possible D match to TRBD1 (6 bases). Trimming removed 0 bases from V and 6 bases from J, with 18 bases in between. Germline values: CDR1 SGDLS, CDR2 YYNGEE. This CDR3 region has 16 residues. The CDR3 DNA sequence: TGTGCCAGCAGCGTAGAATCGGGGGGCGGTAAGGATGGCTACACCTTC. This codes for CASSVESGGGKDGYTF.

The chain joins TRBV11-2 to TRBJ2-5; 8 nucleotides agree with TRBD1. The J segment lost 2 bases and the V segment lost 5 bases, leaving 13 bases of the junction unmatched. Germline CDR1 and CDR2: SGHAT and FQNNGV. CDR3 length: 17 amino acids. CDR3 DNA sequence: TGTGCCAGCAGCGCAGGACAGGGACGGGGATTACAAGAGACCCAGTACTTC. As protein: CASSAGQGRGLQETQYF.

This clone was observed at least ten times. The chain couples TRBV9 to TRBJ2-7; D uncertain. Germline loops: CDR1 SGDLS, CDR2 YYNGEE. Trimming cost V 2 bases and J 1 base, with 13 bases left between them. The CDR3 totals 15 residues. In DNA form, the CDR3 reads TGTGCCAGCAGCGTCTCGGCAGGCCGTTCCTACGAGCAGTACTTC. It is translated as CASSVSAGRSYEQYF. Looking up the rest from reference TRBV9 and TRBJ2-7 gives the full variable domain: DSGVTQTPKHLITATGQRVTLRCSPRSGDLSVYWYQQSLDQGLQFLIQYYNGEERAKGNILERFSAQQFPDLHSELNLSSLELGDSALYFCASSVSAGRSYEQYFGPGTRLTVT.

This clone has only a few counts. The chain has TRBV7-9 and TRBJ1-4, with D unresolved. The CDR3 runs 15 residues. V dropped 1 base and J dropped 0 bases, with 6 bases sitting between them. Germline lookup yields CDR1 SEHNR and CDR2 FQNEAQ (reference sequence). The CDR3 region has the DNA TGTGCCAGCAGCTTAGATCGGTCAACTAATGAAAAACTGTTTTTT. Its protein product is CASSLDRSTNEKLFF.

This clone appeared a single time. The chain uses TRBV6-2 or TRBV6-3 and TRBJ2-3; possibly TRBD2 for D (7 bases). CDR3 size: 15 residues. V was cut by 6 bases and J by 6 bases, with 19 bases left in between. CDR1 MNHEY and CDR2 SVGEGT come from the germline V gene. CDR3 in amino acids: CASSLKGGAADTQYF. CDR3 sequence (DNA): TGTGCCAGCAGCTTGAAGGGGGGGGCGGCCGATACGCAGTATTTT.

V gene TRBV5-6 combines with J gene TRBJ2-3; 7 positions agree with TRBD2. The J segment lost 3 bases and the V segment lost 2 bases, leaving 9 bases of the junction unmatched. This CDR3 spans 16 amino acids. From germline, CDR1 is SGHDT and CDR2 YYEEEE. The CDR3 spells CASSFPGGSATDTQYF. CDR3 bases: TGTGCCAGCAGCTTCCCGGGGGGTAGCGCAACAGATACGCAGTATTTT.

This rearrangement joins TRBV5-1 to TRBJ2-5; 9 bases line up with TRBD1. CDR3 length: 16 amino acids. Germline lookup yields CDR1 SGHRS and CDR2 YFSETQ. Trimming took 3 bases from V and 5 from J; bases not matched to a gene: 11. As DNA, the CDR3 is TGCGCCAGCAGCTACAACCCGGGACAGGGAAGGGAGACCCAGTACTTC. Translating gives CASSYNPGQGRETQYF.

This clone was recorded once. J is TRBJ1-5 and V is TRBV30, with 10 bases lining up with TRBD1. Trimming cost V 2 bases and J 0 bases; bases outside gene matches: 4. Germline CDR1 is GTSNPN and CDR2 is SVGIG (reference sequence). The CDR3 has 16 residues. The CDR3, as DNA: TGTGCCTGGAGTAGGGACAGGGGCAATAGCAATCAGCCCCAGCATTTT. It yields the protein CAWSRDRGNSNQPQHF.

The V and J genes are TRBV28 and TRBJ2-7; 7 nucleotides align to TRBD1. This CDR3 comprises 13 residues. The V gene's germline CDR1 is MDHEN and CDR2 SYDVKM. V was pared by 6 bases and J by 8 bases, with 10 bases of the junction left unmatched. As DNA, the CDR3 is TGTGCCAGCAGGGGAATTGGGACAGCGAAGCAGTACTTC. Translation gives CASRGIGTAKQYF.

The genes are TRBV6-5 and TRBJ1-1; D is possibly TRBD1 (5 bases). V was trimmed by 0 bases and J by 1 base, leaving 12 bases between them. From germline, CDR1 is MNHEY and CDR2 SVGAGI. This CDR3 contains 16 residues. This chain's CDR3 is CASSYSFRGPNTEAFF. CDR3 nucleotide sequence: TGTGCCAGCAGTTACTCGTTTAGGGGCCCGAACACTGAAGCTTTCTTT.

The rearrangement links TRBV2 to TRBJ2-4; 8 bases fit TRBD2. Per germline, CDR1 SNHLY and CDR2 FYNNEI. J lost 1 base, V lost 7 bases, and 9 bases had no gene match. CDR3 length equals 16 residues. The CDR3 DNA follows: TGTGCCAGCACGGTTGGCCAGCGGGGGGCCAAAAACATTCAGTACTTC. Translation: CASTVGQRGAKNIQYF. Filled out from reference TRBV2 and TRBJ2-4, the complete variable domain reads EPEVTQTPSHQVTQMGQEVILRCVPISNHLYFYWYRQILGQKVEFLVSFYNNEISEKSEIFDDQFSVERPDGSNFTLKIRSTKLEDSAMYFCASTVGQRGAKNIQYFGAGTRLSVL.

The count of this clone is one. The V gene is TRBV5-1, the J gene TRBJ2-7; possible D gene TRBD2, 6 bases. V dropped 3 bases and J dropped 3 bases, with 19 bases sitting between them. The CDR3 contains 16 residues. Germline CDR1 is SGHRS and CDR2 is YFSETQ. The CDR3 coding sequence is TGCGCCAGCAGCTCCGAGGTCGGGGGTAGTGACTACGAGCAGTACTTC. This gives the protein CASSSEVGGSDYEQYF.

The chain combines TRBV11-2 with TRBJ1-4; no clear D gene. V dropped 1 base and J dropped 0 bases, with 12 bases sitting between them. CDR1 is SGHAT and CDR2 is FQNNGV in the germline V gene. This CDR3 has 17 amino acids. The CDR3 bases are TGTGCCAGCAGCTTAGTTGGCATCCTCGCAACTAATGAAAAACTGTTTTTT. This gives the protein CASSLVGILATNEKLFF.

The rearrangement joins TRBV10-3 to TRBJ2-1, with a tentative D call TRBD2 (5 bases). Germline V gene data show CDR1 as ENHRY and CDR2 as SYGVKD. This CDR3 contains 15 residues. V gave up 2 bases and J gave up 1 base, with 9 bases separating them. The CDR3, as DNA: TGTGCCATCAGTGAGACTAGGGCTTCCTACAATGAGCAGTTCTTC. Its protein is CAISETRASYNEQFF.

The rearrangement links TRBV30 to TRBJ1-6; D might be TRBD1 (6 bases). The V gene's germline CDR1 is GTSNPN and CDR2 SVGIG (reference sequence). The ends were cut back, 0 bases at V and 10 bases at J, with 16 bases in the middle. The CDR3 has 15 amino acids. CDR3 residues: CAWSVPPGAVSPLHF. CDR3 coding DNA: TGTGCCTGGAGTGTACCCCCAGGGGCGGTATCACCCCTCCACTTT.

The rearrangement links TRBV3-1 (or the pseudogene TRBV3-2) to TRBJ1-6; D may be TRBD1 (5 bases). Trimming took 1 base from V and 10 from J, leaving 11 bases between them. Looked up from germline, CDR1 is LGHDT and CDR2 is YNNKEL (reference sequence). This CDR3 is built from 14 residues. This chain's CDR3 is CASSQGGGESPLHF. The CDR3 nucleotides are TGTGCCAGCAGCCAAGGCGGGGGAGAGTCACCCCTCCACTTT.

V usage is TRBV2 and J usage is TRBJ1-1; 9 positions match TRBD1. Per germline, CDR1 SNHLY and CDR2 FYNNEI. The CDR3 covers 14 residues. Trimming removed 6 bases from V and 3 bases from J; junction bases left unmatched: 5. The CDR3 DNA follows: TGTGCCAGCAGCTACCGGGACAGGGACACTGAAGCTTTCTTT. Amino acids: CASSYRDRDTEAFF.

CDR3 amino acids: CASSYRRETQYF. CDR3 sequence (DNA): TGTGCCAGCAGTTACAGGCGGGAGACCCAGTACTTC. J is TRBJ2-5 and V is TRBV6-2 or TRBV6-3; D is undetermined. V was cut by 2 bases and J by 5 bases, with 6 bases left in between. CDR1 is MNHEY, CDR2 SVGEGT, per germline. The CDR3 is 12 residues long.

The gene calls are TRBV28 and TRBJ2-7; 7 nucleotides align to TRBD1. Germline V gene data show CDR1 as MDHEN and CDR2 as SYDVKM. J was trimmed by 5 bases and V by 5 bases; bases with no gene match: 18. The length of the CDR3 is 17 residues. Written as DNA, the CDR3 is TGTGCCAGCAGTCCACCAGGGGGTCACCCAGCAGGCGACGAGCAGTACTTC. Translating gives CASSPPGGHPAGDEQYF.

This clone came up a few times. V usage is TRBV2 and J usage is TRBJ2-7; possible D gene TRBD1, 6 bases. Germline V gene lookup returns CDR1 SNHLY and CDR2 FYNNEI. This CDR3 is 13 amino acids long. V shed 5 bases and J shed 7 bases, with 15 bases lying between them. This CDR3 is CASSSQGTGEQYF. The CDR3 DNA is TGTGCCAGCAGTTCACAGGGTACTGGTGAGCAGTACTTC.

This clone has more than one count but fewer than ten. This chain joins TRBV5-6 and TRBJ2-7; TRBD1 agrees at 8 bases. V gave up 1 base and J gave up 5 bases; unmatched junction bases: 5. The germline gives CDR1 SGHDT, CDR2 YYEEEE. The CDR3 consists of 14 residues. The CDR3 here is CASSLRTGSHEQYF. DNA of the CDR3: TGTGCCAGCAGCTTGAGGACAGGGTCACACGAGCAGTACTTC.

The chain is built from TRBV5-1 and TRBJ2-5; D uncertain. The V gene lost 4 bases and the J gene lost 0 bases, with 10 bases spanning the gap. CDR1 is SGHRS and CDR2 is YFSETQ in the germline V gene. The CDR3 loop spans 14 amino acids. In nucleotides, the CDR3 is TGCGCCAGCAGCAACTCAATCGACCAAGAGACCCAGTACTTC. Amino acids: CASSNSIDQETQYF.

V usage is TRBV6-5 and J usage is TRBJ1-4, with D perhaps TRBD1 (6 bases). V lost 7 bases and J 4 bases, leaving 13 bases between the germline ends. The CDR3 covers 14 residues. CDR1 MNHEY and CDR2 SVGAGI come from the germline V gene. CDR3 DNA: TGTGCCAGCAATCTTCAGGGGATTAATGAAAAACTGTTTTTT. Protein product: CASNLQGINEKLFF.

V is TRBV7-9 and J is TRBJ1-5; D is uncertain. The CDR3 is made up of 16 amino acids. Germline CDR1 SEHNR, CDR2 FQNEAQ (reference sequence). The germline V and J ends were trimmed by 1 base and 7 bases, with 17 bases remaining between them. CDR3 bases: TGTGCCAGCAGCTTAGGGAGTCCGGGGTGGATGCAGCCCCAGCATTTT. Amino acid sequence: CASSLGSPGWMQPQHF.

The chain's CDR3 is CASRLDRTQPYEQYF. In DNA, the CDR3 is TGTGCCAGCAGACTGGACAGGACTCAGCCCTACGAGCAGTACTTC. V is TRBV6-5 and J is TRBJ2-7, with 7 bases that match TRBD1. The J segment lost 2 bases and the V segment lost 6 bases, leaving 10 bases of the junction unmatched. Germline V gene lookup returns CDR1 MNHEY and CDR2 SVGAGI. CDR3 length equals 15 residues.